This entry describes one T cell receptor beta chain. Its antigen remains unidentified. No much larger clone is present one base from it, and per-base qualities are unavailable. Samples from volunteer blood donors who had recovered from COVID-19 were contributed by a second Seattle source. Whole blood was collected in K2EDTA tubes by collaborating institutions according to the institutions' own protocols. Collaborator samples were shipped for TCRbeta analysis as frozen whole blood, isolated PBMCs, or DNA extracted from either sample type. TCRbeta CDR3 regions were amplified from genomic DNA using the immunoSEQ Assay, a bias-controlled multiplex PCR. The source study handled its data this way. The number of nucleated cells in each sample was estimated by amplification of reference gene primers within the assay. Sequence reads were collapsed and filtered to measure the absolute abundance of every unique TCRbeta CDR3 rearrangement. Productive Simpson clonality was computed per sample as the square root of Simpson's diversity index over productive rearrangements. TCRdb provides this immuneACCESS table in a form limited to in-frame rearrangements. Some clones are lacking; in checked studies, under half of them reflect an unresolved V gene, and why the rest are absent is not known. That table supplies the V and J calls and clone size; D and trimming were determined from the DNA. The sample table records under 200,000 clones; 70% to 90% of these occur just once. The ten top clones hold roughly 1.1% of the sample.

The data were obtained in a study of blood T cell repertoires in COVID-19 (dated by TCRdb to between 2020 and 2021). For the wider study: The collaborator samples originated in the United States, Italy and Spain and spanned the acute and convalescent phases of COVID-19. A de-identified subject ID, COVID-19 status, age in years and sex were almost always included in the sample metadata. The dataset comprised deeply sampled blood TCRbeta repertoires from subjects exposed to, actively infected with, or recovered from COVID-19. The samples were drawn from two sources: the first 160 participants of the ongoing ImmuneRACE study, and over 950 subjects contributed by 6 global collaborators. Where available, HLA class I and class II types were taken from metadata supplied by the sample provider and were not determined by assay-based typing. The repertoires were made available in a free public database intended to serve as a resource for research on the immune response to SARS-CoV-2. The material from the prospective study consisted of cDNA or gDNA derived from T cells, B-cell-depleted T cells, or PBMCs.

General conclusions and limits of the study: Clinical and demographic metadata were provided uncurated, with the amount varying by source and participant.

The germline V gene encodes CDR1 GTSNPN and CDR2 SVGIG (reference sequence). Deletion took 4 bases off V and 12 bases off J, with a span of 18 bases between the germline ends. Including cysteine and phenylalanine, the CDR3 has 12 amino acids. Only CDR3 DNA is held: 36 bases, read in frame from base 1. The clonotype was recovered from a man aged 60 to 75 who had recovered from COVID-19. The sequenced sample consisted of peripheral blood. The chain is made from TRBV30 and TRBJ1-2; a confident D gene designation cannot be given. The sequenced DNA: TGTGCCTGGATCAGGTTTGGTGGATCGCACACCTTC. This codes for CAWIRFGGSHTF.